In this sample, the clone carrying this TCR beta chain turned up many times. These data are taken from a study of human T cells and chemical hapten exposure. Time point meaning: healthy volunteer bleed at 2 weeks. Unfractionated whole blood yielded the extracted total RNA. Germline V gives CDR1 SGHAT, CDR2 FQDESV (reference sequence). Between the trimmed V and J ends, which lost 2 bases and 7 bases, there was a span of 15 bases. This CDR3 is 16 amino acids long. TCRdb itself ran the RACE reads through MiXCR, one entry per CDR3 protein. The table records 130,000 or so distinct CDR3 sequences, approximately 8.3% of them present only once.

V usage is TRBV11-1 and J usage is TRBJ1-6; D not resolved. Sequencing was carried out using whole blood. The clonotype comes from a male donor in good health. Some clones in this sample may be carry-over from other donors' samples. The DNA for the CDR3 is TGTGCCAGCAGCTTAAGCACTCCCGGCCAAAATTCACCCCTCCACTTT. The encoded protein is CASSLSTPGQNSPLHF.